These 19 T cell receptor beta chains originate from one sample sequenced in a study of CD8 T cells in Susac syndrome (dated by TCRdb to the late 2010s). To prepare the library, the immunoSEQ multiplex PCR assay was applied. RNA was extracted using the RNeasy kit, and about 0.45 to 1 ug of the RNA was reverse transcribed with random hexamers. The public reads were reanalyzed by TCRdb: fastp trimming at Q25, MiXCR alignment, in-frame beta chains only. Each entry merges the rows of one CDR3 protein and shows their most common DNA and genes. This sample holds 110,000 to 150,000 distinct CDR3 sequences; around 94% were observed only once. The ten largest clones take up over 0.25% of the sample. Sequencing was done on a sample of CD8+ T cells from PBMCs. The receptor set was obtained from a human donor in good health.

J is TRBJ2-1 and V is TRBV28; 11 bases map to TRBD1. The CDR3 is 15 residues long. V trimming: 3 bases; J trimming: 8 bases; junction bases outside the gene matches: 6. Germline V CDR1 and CDR2: MDHEN, SYDVKM. The chain's CDR3 is CASSFGTGGSDEQFF. The CDR3 region has the DNA TGTGCCAGCAGTTTCGGGACAGGGGGGAGCGATGAGCAGTTCTTC.

J is TRBJ2-5 and V is TRBV27; the match to TRBD1 covers 10 bases. The ends lost 5 bases at V and 1 base at J; junction bases unmatched: 4. Germline CDR1 is MNHEY and CDR2 is SMNVEV (reference sequence). CDR3 length: 15 amino acids. The DNA of the CDR3 is TGTGCCAGCAGTCCGTGGACAGGGGGCCAAGAGACCCAGTACTTC. This sequence encodes CASSPWTGGQETQYF.

V is TRBV7-3 and J is TRBJ2-3; TRBD2 aligns across 8 bases. The ends lost 2 bases at V and 0 bases at J; junction bases unmatched: 1. Germline CDR1 and CDR2: SGHTA and FQGTGA. This CDR3 comprises 15 residues. CDR3 in amino acids: CASSLVAGSTDTQYF. The CDR3 nucleotides are TGTGCCAGCAGCTTAGTAGCGGGAAGCACAGATACGCAGTATTTT.

V gene TRBV19 combines with J gene TRBJ1-1; D not resolved. V shed 5 bases and J shed 2 bases, with 9 bases lying between them. Germline V CDR1 and CDR2: LNHDA, SQIVND (reference sequence). The CDR3 extends over 13 amino acids. CDR3 DNA sequence: TGTGCCAGTAGTTGGAGGCTTAACACTGAAGCTTTCTTT. Encoded protein: CASSWRLNTEAFF.

V and J are TRBV7-9 and TRBJ2-7; 10 bases agree with TRBD2. Trimming took 1 base from V and 4 from J; bases not matched to a gene: 4. The CDR3 consists of 15 residues. Germline V lookup: CDR1 SEHNR, CDR2 FQNEAQ (reference sequence). The CDR3 nucleotides are TGTGCCAGCAGCTTAGTGTCTAGCGGGGGTTACGAGCAGTACTTC. Its protein product is CASSLVSSGGYEQYF. The whole variable domain, filled in from reference TRBV7-9 and TRBJ2-7, reads DTGVSQNPRHKITKRGQNVTFRCDPISEHNRLYWYRQTLGQGPEFLTYFQNEAQLEKSRLLSDRFSAERPKGSFSTLEIQRTEQGDSAMYLCASSLVSSGGYEQYFGPGTRLTVT.

J is TRBJ2-7 and V is TRBV11-1; D ambiguous. This CDR3 comprises 14 residues. V lost 5 bases and J lost 2, with 13 bases in between. CDR1 and CDR2 from the germline V gene are SGHAT and FQDESV (reference sequence). CDR3 nucleotide sequence: TGTGCCAGCAGCGAATCGGGCATTGCCTACGAGCAGTACTTC. Protein product: CASSESGIAYEQYF.

The rearrangement uses TRBV6-5 and TRBJ2-1; D is tentatively TRBD1 or TRBD2 (5 bases each). The CDR3 consists of 14 residues. The germline V gene encodes CDR1 MNHEY and CDR2 SVGAGI. V lost 2 bases and J lost 3, with 8 bases in between. CDR3 region: CASSYGGFYNEQFF. The CDR3 DNA reads TGTGCCAGCAGTTACGGGGGATTCTACAATGAGCAGTTCTTC.

The CDR3 protein is CASSGDRGQPQHF. For the CDR3, the DNA is TGTGCCAGCAGCGGGGACAGGGGTCAGCCCCAGCATTTT. The J gene is TRBJ1-5, the V gene TRBV7-9; 10 bases align to TRBD1. Germline-derived CDR1 and CDR2 are SEHNR and FQNEAQ (reference sequence). The CDR3 is 13 amino acids. Trimming at V came to 5 bases and at J to 6 bases, leaving 1 base not matched to a gene. The variable domain in full, with the rest retrieved from reference TRBV7-9 and TRBJ1-5, is DTGVSQNPRHKITKRGQNVTFRCDPISEHNRLYWYRQTLGQGPEFLTYFQNEAQLEKSRLLSDRFSAERPKGSFSTLEIQRTEQGDSAMYLCASSGDRGQPQHFGDGTRLSIL.

Only a few counts were recorded for this clonotype. The chain couples TRBV19 to TRBJ2-7; 9 bases are a match to TRBD1. From germline, CDR1 is LNHDA and CDR2 SQIVND (reference sequence). The CDR3 sequence is 14 residues long. Losses at the gene ends were 5 bases for V and 3 bases for J; bases not matched to a gene: 5. Here the CDR3 reads CASSVGTGSYEQYF. DNA of the CDR3: TGTGCCAGTAGTGTCGGGACAGGGAGCTACGAGCAGTACTTC.

The chain recombines TRBV7-9 with TRBJ1-2; D may be TRBD1 (5 bases). Germline V gene sequence: CDR1 SEHNR, CDR2 FQNEAQ (reference sequence). The V end was cut by 0 bases, the J end by 2 bases, with 10 bases between. The CDR3 spans 15 residues. In DNA form, the CDR3 reads TGTGCCAGCAGCTTAGCGCTCGCAGGGAACTATGGCTACACCTTC. Amino acid sequence: CASSLALAGNYGYTF.

The CDR3 DNA follows: TGTGCCAGCAGTGTGGACGGCACCGGGGAGCTGTTTTTT. Its translation is CASSVDGTGELFF. The genes are TRBV28 and TRBJ2-2; D remains ambiguous. Germline-derived CDR1 and CDR2 are MDHEN and SYDVKM. The V gene lost 5 bases and the J gene lost 4 bases, with 8 bases spanning the gap. The CDR3 loop spans 13 amino acids. The whole variable domain, remainder taken from reference TRBV28 and TRBJ2-2, is DVKVTQSSRYLVKRTGEKVFLECVQDMDHENMFWYRQDPGLGLRLIYFSYDVKMKEKGDIPEGYSVSREKKERFSLILESASTNQTSMYLCASSVDGTGELFFGEGSRLTVL.

The V call is TRBV27, the J call TRBJ2-7; D gene ambiguous. Trimming pared 6 bases from V and 3 bases from J, leaving 6 bases between. Per the germline V gene, CDR1 is MNHEY and CDR2 is SMNVEV (reference sequence). CDR3 length: 11 amino acids. The chain's CDR3 is CASRFGYEQYF. The CDR3 DNA follows: TGTGCCAGCAGGTTTGGCTACGAGCAGTACTTC.

This rearrangement joins TRBV23-1 to TRBJ2-1; TRBD2 matches 7 bases. TRBV23-1 carries the ORF label, with uncertain function. The CDR3 extends over 13 amino acids. Trimming removed 2 bases from V and 10 bases from J; junction bases left unmatched: 5. The CDR3 region has the DNA TGCGCCAGCAGTCAAGGACTAGTGGGAGAGCAGTTCTTC. Protein sequence: CASSQGLVGEQFF.

This clonotype was picked up a small number of times. The chain recombines TRBV5-6 with TRBJ2-6; a possible D gene is TRBD1 (6 bases). Germline-derived CDR1 and CDR2 are SGHDT and YYEEEE. CDR3 length: 15 residues. Trimming removed 0 bases from V and 8 bases from J, with 12 bases in between. CDR3 DNA: TGTGCCAGCAGCTTGGGACAGGTGCTGACCAACGTCCTGACTTTC. It specifies CASSLGQVLTNVLTF. The full variable domain, completed using reference TRBV5-6 and TRBJ2-6, is DAGVTQSPTHLIKTRGQQVTLRCSPKSGHDTVSWYQQALGQGPQFIFQYYEEEERQRGNFPDRFSGHQFPNYSSELNVNALLLGDSALYLCASSLGQVLTNVLTFGAGSRLTVL.

The chain recombines TRBV3-1 with TRBJ2-5; D unclear. Germline CDR1 reads LGHDT; CDR2 reads YNNKEL (reference sequence). V was cut by 6 bases and J by 2 bases, with 22 bases left in between. There are 17 residues in the CDR3. CDR3 residues: CASRSLLSGLGQETQYF. CDR3 nucleotides: TGTGCCAGCAGATCCCTACTCTCGGGCCTGGGACAAGAGACCCAGTACTTC.

The J gene is TRBJ2-1, the V gene TRBV25-1; 13 bases are a match to TRBD2. The germline V gene has CDR1 MGHDK and CDR2 SYGVNS. CDR3 size: 16 residues. V gave up 6 bases and J gave up 8 bases; unmatched junction bases: 10. Here the CDR3 reads CASSPTSGRAGDEQFF. Written as DNA, the CDR3 is TGTGCCAGCAGCCCAACTAGCGGGAGGGCCGGGGATGAGCAGTTCTTC.

The chain links TRBV6-2 or TRBV6-3 to TRBJ2-6; TRBD1 agrees at 11 bases. The CDR3 has 16 amino acids. After removal of 10 bases from V and 1 base from J, the junction contained 6 bases not matched to a gene. CDR1 and CDR2 (germline): MNHEY, SVGEGT. In nucleotides, the CDR3 is TGTGCCACCCTTGGACAGGGGGCGTCTGGGGCCAACGTCCTGACTTTC. Translation gives CATLGQGASGANVLTF.

CDR3 nucleotide sequence: TGTGCCAGCAGTTTGGGGACAACGTACCAAGAGACCCAGTACTTC. This encodes CASSLGTTYQETQYF. The chain links TRBV27 to TRBJ2-5; D perhaps matches TRBD1 (6 bases). V shed 3 bases and J shed 0 bases, with 11 bases lying between them. Germline assignment: CDR1 MNHEY and CDR2 SMNVEV (reference sequence). CDR3 length equals 15 residues.

The chain links TRBV15 to TRBJ2-1, with a weak D call TRBD1 (6 bases). The germline CDR1 and CDR2 sequences are LNHNV and YYDKDF (reference sequence). V lost 1 base and J lost 3, with 16 bases in between. CDR3 length equals 17 residues. As DNA, the CDR3 is TGTGCCACCAGCAGAGCCCCCGGGACACCAGTCTACAATGAGCAGTTCTTC. Encoded protein: CATSRAPGTPVYNEQFF.